Shown below are 13 T cell receptor beta chains from a single sample sequenced in a study of tumor and adjacent non-tumor tissue in lung cancer. The template was RNA from unsorted bulk tissue. The library came from three nested PCR rounds adapted from ARM-PCR protocols. TCRdb fed the multiplex PCR reads into MiXCR, producing one record per CDR3 protein. Counted here are around 200,000 distinct CDR3 sequences, 60% to 85% occurring once; the ten biggest clones make up approximately 25%. The sample taken for sequencing was lung tumor tissue. Receptors were obtained from a man aged 55 to 70 with non-small cell lung cancer.

Comments on this clonotype: The CDR3 carries no conserved terminal phenylalanine or tryptophan, so it likely arises from a read error. This chain connects TRBV6-1 to TRBJ1-3; D is unresolved. This CDR3 has 15 amino acids. Per germline, CDR1 MNHNS and CDR2 SASEGT. V was shortened by 1 base and J by 3 bases, with 10 bases between the two germline ends. The chain's CDR3 is CASSEVSGSGNTIYL. CDR3 sequence (DNA): TGTGCCAGCAGTGAAGTTTCCGGGAGTGGAAACACCATATATCTT.

The sample holds a few counts of this clonotype. This may arise from a read error, as a much more abundant clone is one base away. CDR3 amino acids: CASSYSYPGASYNEQFF. The CDR3 nucleotides read TGTGCCAGCAGTTACTCGTACCCGGGGGCCTCCTACAATGAGCAGTTCTTC. The chain joins TRBV6-5 to TRBJ2-1; either TRBD1 or TRBD2 may supply D (6 bases each). V lost 0 bases, J lost 0 bases, and 12 bases lay in between. The germline gives CDR1 MNHEY, CDR2 SVGAGI. The CDR3 has 17 residues.

Concerning this clonotype: One end of the junction does not line up with germline, which may come from a read error. This chain uses TRBV5-4 with TRBJ2-1; no clear D gene. This CDR3 is 15 amino acids long. Looked up from germline, CDR1 is SGHNT and CDR2 is YYREEE (reference sequence). The CDR3 region has the DNA TGTGCCAGCAGCTTCGTTGCAGGCCCGAGTAATGATCAGTTCTTC. Protein product: CASSFVAGPSNDQFF.

Note on this clonotype: A much larger clone differs by one base, so this may be a read error. This rearrangement joins TRBV20-1 to TRBJ2-3; 10 bases map to TRBD2. Trimming at V came to 8 bases and at J to 6 bases, leaving 17 bases not matched to a gene. Germline V gene sequence: CDR1 DFQATT, CDR2 SNEGSKA (reference sequence). This CDR3 region has 16 residues. In DNA form, the CDR3 reads TGCAGTTCTACTCCCGGGACTAGCGACCCCCGGGATACGCAGTATTTT. Amino acid sequence: CSSTPGTSDPRDTQYF.

This clonotype was picked up a small number of times. The chain has TRBV20-1 and TRBJ2-1, with D possibly being TRBD2 (5 bases). Deletions cut 1 base from V and 3 bases from J, with 16 bases between. Germline loops: CDR1 DFQATT, CDR2 SNEGSKA (reference sequence). The CDR3 is 16 amino acids. CDR3 sequence reads: CSARVVGRGIYNEQFF. The DNA for the CDR3 is TGCAGTGCTAGAGTTGTTGGGAGAGGGATCTACAATGAGCAGTTCTTC.

A single count supports this clonotype. A junction boundary mismatches the germline segment, possibly from a read error. The rearrangement links TRBV4-2 to TRBJ2-6, with D possibly TRBD1 on 5 matching bases. The CDR3 totals 16 residues. Per the germline V gene, CDR1 is LGHNA and CDR2 is YNFKEQ. This chain's CDR3 is CASSQELSYGANILTF. DNA for the CDR3: TGTGCTAGCAGCCAAGAGTTGAGTTATGGGGCCAACATCCTGACTTTC.

In the case of this clonotype: This likely comes from a read error, as the CDR3 has no conserved phenylalanine or tryptophan at its end. The gene calls are TRBV20-1 and TRBJ1-5; D is possibly TRBD1 or TRBD2 (5 bases each). The DNA end is a closer match to TRBJ2-3, so the J assignment may be wrong. There are 16 residues in the CDR3. Germline V gene sequence: CDR1 DFQATT, CDR2 SNEGSKA (reference sequence). The CDR3 sequence: CSALPTGRAGNQPQYS. The DNA for the CDR3 is TGCAGTGCCCTCCCGACGGGGCGCGCGGGCAATCAGCCCCAGTATTCT.

At least ten counts were recorded for this clonotype. The chain couples TRBV20-1 to TRBJ2-5; the D is unclear. Germline V CDR1 and CDR2: DFQATT, SNEGSKA (reference sequence). The CDR3 length is 12 residues. V lost 2 bases and J 1 base, leaving 5 bases between the germline ends. CDR3 bases: TGCAGTGCTAGACCATCCCAAGAGACCCAGTACTTC. Amino acid sequence: CSARPSQETQYF.

This clonotype was detected a few times. A much larger clone sits a single nucleotide away, making a read error possible. The chain uses TRBV7-9 and TRBJ2-1; TRBD2 agrees at 12 bases. The CDR3 totals 16 residues. Looked up from germline, CDR1 is SEHNR and CDR2 is FQNEAQ (reference sequence). The chain's CDR3 is CGSSPTSGSGKNEQFF. In DNA form, the CDR3 reads TGTGGCAGCAGCCCGACTAGCGGGAGCGGAAAGAATGAGCAGTTCTTC.

This clonotype showed up just once. One end of the junction fails to match germline, which may point to a read error. The genes are TRBV11-1 and TRBJ1-1, with a possible D match to TRBD1 (5 bases). The CDR3 spans 14 residues. CDR1 and CDR2 from the germline V gene are SGHAT and FQDESV (reference sequence). The CDR3 protein is CASSSRGRATGAFF. The CDR3 nucleotides read TGTGCCAGCAGCTCGCGGGGCAGGGCGACTGGAGCTTTCTTT. Full variable domain (missing parts from reference TRBV11-1 and TRBJ1-1): EAEVAQSPRYKITEKSQAVAFWCDPISGHATLYWYRQILGQGPELLVQFQDESVVDDSQLPKDRFSAERLKGVDSTLKIQPAELGDSAMYLCASSSRGRATGAFFGQGTRLTVV.

The CDR3 coding sequence is TGCAGTGCCTTACAGGGGGGGAACACCGGGGAGCTGTTTTTT. Protein product: CSALQGGNTGELFF. The chain uses TRBV20-1 and TRBJ2-2; 8 bases match TRBD1. The germline V gene has CDR1 DFQATT and CDR2 SNEGSKA (reference sequence). The CDR3 totals 14 residues. Trimming removed 6 bases from V and 1 base from J; junction bases left unmatched: 4.

This clonotype was observed many times. This chain connects TRBV5-1 to TRBJ2-1, with a possible D match to TRBD2 (5 bases). V lost 0 bases, J lost 2 bases, and 12 bases lay in between. The CDR3 length is 16 residues. Germline V lookup: CDR1 SGHRS, CDR2 YFSETQ. DNA for the CDR3: TGCGCCAGCAGCTTGGCCGGGCTAGCCACCTACAATGAGCAGTTCTTC. Amino acids: CASSLAGLATYNEQFF. The whole variable domain, remainder taken from reference TRBV5-1 and TRBJ2-1, is KAGVTQTPRYLIKTRGQQVTLSCSPISGHRSVSWYQQTPGQGLQFLFEYFSETQRNKGNFPGRFSGRQFSNSRSEMNVSTLELGDSALYLCASSLAGLATYNEQFFGPGTRLTVL.

Concerning this clonotype: Being one base from a much bigger clone, this may be a read error. The chain is built from TRBV13 and TRBJ1-1, with D possibly being TRBD1 (5 bases). The CDR3 is made up of 15 amino acids. Germline CDR1 PRHDT, CDR2 FYEKMQ (reference sequence). CDR3 region: CASSFGTFQGGSALF. The CDR3, as DNA: TGTGCCAGCAGCTTCGGGACTTTTCAGGGCGGGAGCGCTCTCTTT.